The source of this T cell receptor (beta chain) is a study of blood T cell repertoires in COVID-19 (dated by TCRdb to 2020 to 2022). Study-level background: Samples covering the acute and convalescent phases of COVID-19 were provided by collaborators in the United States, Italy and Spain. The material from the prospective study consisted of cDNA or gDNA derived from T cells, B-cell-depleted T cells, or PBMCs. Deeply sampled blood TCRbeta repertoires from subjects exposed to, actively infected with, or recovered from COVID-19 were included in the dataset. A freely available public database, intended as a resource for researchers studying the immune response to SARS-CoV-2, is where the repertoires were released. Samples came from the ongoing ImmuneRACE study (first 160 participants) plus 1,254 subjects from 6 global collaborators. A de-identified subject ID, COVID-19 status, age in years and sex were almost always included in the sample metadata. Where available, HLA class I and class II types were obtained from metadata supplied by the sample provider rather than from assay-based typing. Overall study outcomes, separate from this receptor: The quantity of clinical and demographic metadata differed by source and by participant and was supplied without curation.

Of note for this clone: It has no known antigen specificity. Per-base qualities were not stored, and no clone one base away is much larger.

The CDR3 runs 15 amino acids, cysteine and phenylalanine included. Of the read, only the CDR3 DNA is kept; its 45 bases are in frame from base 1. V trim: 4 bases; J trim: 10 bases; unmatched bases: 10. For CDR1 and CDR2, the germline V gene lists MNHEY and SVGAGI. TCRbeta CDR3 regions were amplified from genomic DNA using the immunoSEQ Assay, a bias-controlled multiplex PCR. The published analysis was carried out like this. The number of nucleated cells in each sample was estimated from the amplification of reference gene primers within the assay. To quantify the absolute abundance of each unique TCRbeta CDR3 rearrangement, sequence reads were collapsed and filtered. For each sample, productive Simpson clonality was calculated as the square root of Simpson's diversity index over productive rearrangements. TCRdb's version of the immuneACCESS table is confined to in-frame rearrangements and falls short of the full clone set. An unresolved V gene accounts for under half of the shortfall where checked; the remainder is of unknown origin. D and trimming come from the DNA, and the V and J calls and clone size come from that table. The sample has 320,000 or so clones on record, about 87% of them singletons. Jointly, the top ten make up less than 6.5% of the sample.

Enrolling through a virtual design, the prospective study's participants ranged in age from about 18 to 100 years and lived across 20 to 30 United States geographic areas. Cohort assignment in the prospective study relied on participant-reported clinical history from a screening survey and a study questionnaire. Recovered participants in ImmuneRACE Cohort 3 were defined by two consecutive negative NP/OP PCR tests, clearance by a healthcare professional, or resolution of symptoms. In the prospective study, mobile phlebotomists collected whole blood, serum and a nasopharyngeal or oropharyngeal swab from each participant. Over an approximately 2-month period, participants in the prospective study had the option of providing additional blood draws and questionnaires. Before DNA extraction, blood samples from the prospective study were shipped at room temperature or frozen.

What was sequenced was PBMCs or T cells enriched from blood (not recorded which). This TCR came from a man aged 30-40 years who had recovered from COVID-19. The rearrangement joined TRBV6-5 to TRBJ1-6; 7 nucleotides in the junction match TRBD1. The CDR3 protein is CASSSSGTALSPLHF. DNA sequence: TGTGCCAGCAGTTCGTCCGGGACAGCGCTATCACCCCTCCACTTT.